Listed below are T cell receptor beta chains from one sample, sequenced in a study of control samples from healthy donors and cancer patients. Assay used: immunoSEQ multiplex PCR; TCRdb lists only in-frame clones, some missing. This repertoire shows 99,000 or so clones, roughly 85% found once; its top ten account for over 10%. Specimen: blood. These receptors were obtained from a woman in her 50s in good health. The CDR3 runs from the conserved cysteine through the conserved F or W. The D gene is left open where the match is weak. Only some rows state a clone size, as once, few, many or a class for expanded clones.

J	length	V	size	D	CDR3	DNA
TRBJ2-3	16	TRBV5-4	once	TRBD1	CASSLAWQGATDTQYF	TGTGCCAGCAGCTTGGCGTGGCAGGGGGCCACAGATACGCAGTATTTT
TRBJ1-4	16	TRBV4-2	NA	NA	CASSQEVPATNEKLFF	TGTGCCAGCAGCCAAGAAGTCCCAGCAACTAATGAAAAACTGTTTTTT
TRBJ1-5	15	TRBV24-1	NA	NA	CATSETRGDGQPQHF	TGTGCCACCAGTGAGACAAGGGGTGACGGTCAGCCCCAGCATTTT
TRBJ2-7	11	TRBV29-1	NA	NA	CSVDGLHEQYF	TGCAGCGTTGACGGACTCCACGAGCAGTACTTC
TRBJ2-3	17	TRBV6-2/TRBV6-3	once	TRBD2	CASSSQSSGSLTDTQYF	TGTGCCAGCAGTTCCCAGTCTAGCGGGAGTTTAACAGATACGCAGTATTTT
TRBJ2-7	12	TRBV28	NA	TRBD2	CASSLPGGEQYF	TGTGCCAGCAGTTTGCCGGGGGGGGAGCAGTACTTC
TRBJ1-2	14	TRBV7-2	NA	TRBD1	CASSSPGQQYGYTF	TGTGCCAGCAGCTCGCCGGGACAGCAATATGGCTACACCTTC
TRBJ1-4	14	TRBV7-9	NA	TRBD1	CASSGQGRYEKLFF	TGTGCCAGCAGCGGACAGGGGCGATATGAAAAACTGTTTTTT
TRBJ1-5	15	TRBV19	once	NA	CASKRQFLSNQPQHF	TGTGCCAGTAAAAGACAGTTCTTGAGCAATCAGCCCCAGCATTTT
TRBJ1-4	12	TRBV3-1/TRBV3-2	NA	NA	CASSVGDEKLFF	TGTGCCAGCAGTGTCGGGGATGAAAAACTGTTTTTT
TRBJ2-1	14	TRBV5-1	NA	TRBD2	CASSLALAGDEQFF	TGCGCCAGCAGCTTGGCTCTAGCGGGAGATGAGCAGTTCTTC
TRBJ2-7	19	TRBV9	NA	TRBD2	CASSPARLASGPSSYEQYF	TGTGCCAGCAGCCCCGCCCGGTTGGCTAGCGGGCCTAGCTCCTACGAGCAGTACTTC
TRBJ2-1	13	TRBV18	NA	NA	CASSPDSYNEQFF	TGTGCCAGCTCACCCGACAGCTACAATGAGCAGTTCTTC
TRBJ1-1	13	TRBV5-1	NA	NA	CASSLGQGLEAFF	TGCGCCAGCAGCTTGGGTCAGGGCCTTGAAGCTTTCTTT
TRBJ2-2	14	TRBV7-2	NA	NA	CASSLYPNTGELFF	TGTGCCAGCAGCTTATACCCGAACACCGGGGAGCTGTTTTTT
TRBJ2-5	15	TRBV3-1/TRBV3-2	NA	TRBD2	CASGLAGWGQETQYF	TGTGCCAGCGGACTAGCGGGATGGGGTCAAGAGACCCAGTACTTC
TRBJ1-2	14	TRBV3-1/TRBV3-2	NA	NA	CASSHGGVIYGYTF	TGTGCCAGCAGCCACGGGGGCGTCATCTATGGCTACACCTTC
TRBJ2-7	12	TRBV6-1	NA	NA	CASSDQVYEQYF	TGTGCCAGCAGTGACCAGGTGTACGAGCAGTACTTC
TRBJ1-2	17	TRBV7-2	NA	NA	CASSLTPGRGADYGYTF	TGTGCCAGCAGCTTAACCCCCGGTAGGGGCGCGGACTATGGCTACACCTTC
TRBJ2-2	15	TRBV4-3	NA	NA	CASSQGSWSTGELFF	TGCGCCAGCAGCCAAGGATCTTGGAGCACCGGGGAGCTGTTTTTT
TRBJ1-1	13	TRBV4-2	once	NA	CASSQDLNTEAFF	TGTGCCAGCAGCCAAGATCTTAACACTGAAGCTTTCTTT
TRBJ1-3	14	TRBV7-8	NA	NA	CASSRDILGNTIYF	TGTGCCAGCAGCCGGGACATCCTTGGAAACACCATATATTTT
TRBJ1-2	17	TRBV30	NA	NA	CAWSVLPPDLNLGGYTF	TGTGCCTGGAGTGTACTTCCCCCAGACCTAAACCTGGGGGGCTACACCTTC
TRBJ1-1	11	TRBV19	few	NA	CASRGNSEAFF	TGTGCCAGTAGGGGAAACTCTGAAGCTTTCTTT
TRBJ2-7	16	TRBV6-6	once	TRBD2	CASSPGTSGSRYEQYF	TGTGCCAGCAGTCCAGGGACTAGCGGGAGCCGCTACGAGCAGTACTTC
TRBJ2-3	16	TRBV4-3	once	NA	CASSPNPPASTDTQYF	TGCGCCAGCAGCCCTAACCCACCCGCCAGCACAGATACGCAGTATTTT
TRBJ2-3	13	TRBV6-5	NA	TRBD1	CASTRQGANTQYF	TGTGCCAGCACAAGACAGGGGGCGAATACGCAGTATTTT
TRBJ2-3	13	TRBV24-1	NA	NA	CATSDTGGYTQYF	TGTGCCACCAGTGATACAGGAGGATATACGCAGTATTTT
TRBJ2-5	14	TRBV19	NA	NA	CASSIGGVGETQYF	TGTGCCAGTAGTATAGGGGGGGTCGGGGAGACCCAGTACTTC
TRBJ2-1	13	TRBV14	NA	NA	CASSQDLSGEQFF	TGTGCCAGCAGCCAAGATCTGTCGGGGGAGCAGTTCTTC
TRBJ2-5	15	TRBV9	NA	TRBD1	CASSPPTGTQETQYF	TGTGCCAGCAGCCCACCGACAGGGACCCAAGAGACCCAGTACTTC
TRBJ2-1	18	TRBV23-1	NA	NA	CASSRGSSGTRTYNEQFF	TGCGCCAGCAGTCGGGGGAGCTCCGGGACTCGGACCTACAATGAGCAGTTCTTC
TRBJ2-1	12	TRBV29-1	NA	NA	CSVGQAQGEQFF	TGCAGCGTTGGACAGGCCCAAGGTGAGCAGTTCTTC
TRBJ2-7	15	TRBV9	once	NA	CASSVEGEGRNEQYF	TGTGCCAGCAGCGTAGAGGGGGAGGGGAGGAACGAGCAGTACTTC
TRBJ1-1	12	TRBV7-2	NA	NA	CASSGGPSPAPF	TGTGCCAGCAGCGGGGGGCCATCCCCTGCCCCCTTT
TRBJ2-7	16	TRBV6-5	NA	TRBD1	CASSFNPDRGWVEQYF	TGTGCCAGCAGTTTTAATCCGGACAGGGGGTGGGTTGAGCAGTACTTC
TRBJ2-7	14	TRBV30	NA	NA	CASTGLVNAYEQYF	TGTGCCTCTACCGGACTCGTGAATGCCTACGAGCAGTACTTC
TRBJ1-1	14	TRBV5-4	NA	NA	CASSLDGANTEAFF	TGTGCCAGCAGCTTGGATGGCGCGAACACTGAAGCTTTCTTT
TRBJ1-2	15	TRBV29-1	NA	NA	CSVRSGVPVGYGYTF	TGCAGCGTCCGATCAGGGGTACCGGTAGGCTATGGCTACACCTTC
TRBJ2-7	13	TRBV4-3	NA	NA	CASSQEQGYEQYF	TGCGCCAGCAGCCAAGAACAAGGCTACGAGCAGTACTTC
TRBJ1-1	11	TRBV20-1	NA	NA	CSADLNTEAFF	TGCAGTGCTGACTTAAACACTGAAGCTTTCTTT
TRBJ1-1	16	TRBV4-2	NA	NA	CASSQDSGSYITEAFF	TGTGCCAGCAGCCAAGATTCGGGCAGTTATATCACTGAAGCTTTCTTT
TRBJ2-5	13	TRBV5-4	NA	NA	CASSLDLQETRYF	TGTGCCAGCAGCCTGGACCTCCAAGAGACCCGGTACTTC
TRBJ2-3	14	TRBV7-2	NA	TRBD2	CASSSRLAADTQYF	TGTGCCAGCAGCTCAAGACTAGCAGCAGATACGCAGTATTTT
TRBJ2-1	17	TRBV7-6	NA	TRBD2	CASSLALETSGSGEQFF	TGTGCCAGCAGCTTAGCGCTTGAGACTAGCGGGAGCGGCGAGCAGTTCTTC
TRBJ2-6	13	TRBV3-1/TRBV3-2	few	NA	CASSQGTAGVLTF	TGTGCCAGCAGCCAAGGGACAGCAGGAGTCCTGACTTTC
TRBJ2-2	14	TRBV5-4	NA	NA	CASSSPDSLRELFF	TGTGCCAGCAGCTCTCCTGACAGCCTCAGGGAGCTGTTTTTT
TRBJ2-7	13	TRBV5-6	once	NA	CASSFRGVNEQYF	TGTGCCAGCAGCTTCAGGGGCGTCAACGAGCAGTACTTC
TRBJ1-1	15	TRBV20-1	NA	NA	CSASPAGTGDTEAFF	TGCAGTGCTAGTCCGGCAGGGACTGGCGACACTGAAGCTTTCTTT
TRBJ1-5	12	TRBV29-1	NA	NA	CSVGQMDQPQHF	TGCAGCGTTGGCCAGATGGATCAGCCCCAGCATTTT
TRBJ1-3	17	TRBV7-2	NA	NA	CASSYNRVSNSGNTIYF	TGTGCCAGCAGCTACAATCGGGTCTCCAACTCTGGAAACACCATATATTTT
TRBJ1-1	10	TRBV29-1	NA	NA	CSVVPDEAFF	TGCAGCGTTGTGCCGGACGAGGCTTTCTTT
TRBJ1-1	14	TRBV2	NA	NA	CASKINRANTEAFF	TGTGCCAGCAAGATTAACAGGGCCAACACTGAAGCTTTCTTT
TRBJ1-4	14	TRBV2	NA	NA	CASSVIATNEKLFF	TGTGCCAGCAGTGTCATTGCAACTAATGAAAAACTGTTTTTT